Each of the 28 T cell receptor beta chains below was sequenced from the same sample in a study of T cell changes during pregnancy in multiple sclerosis. Measured with immunoSEQ multiplex PCR; TCRdb has only the in-frame clones, and not every one. The sample lists 90,000 to 120,000 clones; about 92% were seen once. The specimen was peripheral blood, collected in the second trimester of pregnancy. The source of these receptors is a female donor with multiple sclerosis, enrolled in a pregnancy study.

Comments on this clone: This CDR3 is also generated by other DNA sequences in the sample. V and J are TRBV29-1 and TRBJ1-1; 9 bases agree with TRBD1. Germline loops: CDR1 SQVTM, CDR2 ANQGSEA. V trimming: 6 bases; J trimming: 0 bases; junction bases outside the gene matches: 5. The CDR3 totals 14 residues. CDR3 residues: CSVGTGSMNTEAFF. CDR3 sequence (DNA): TGCAGCGTCGGGACAGGGTCTATGAACACTGAAGCTTTCTTT.

The chain carries TRBV5-1 and TRBJ2-3; possible D gene TRBD2, 6 bases. The V end lost 6 bases, the J end lost 0 bases, and 11 bases lay between the germline ends. The CDR3 runs to 14 residues. Germline-derived CDR1 and CDR2 are SGHRS and YFSETQ. The CDR3 loop is CASMRGDSTDTQYF. The CDR3 region has the DNA TGCGCCAGCATGCGGGGTGATAGCACAGATACGCAGTATTTT.

This clone was detected a few times. The J gene is TRBJ1-5, the V gene TRBV30; 8 bases agree with TRBD1. CDR1 is GTSNPN and CDR2 is SVGIG in the germline V gene (reference sequence). The trim removed 2 bases at V and 1 base at J, leaving 7 bases unmatched. CDR3 size: 16 residues. The CDR3 coding sequence is TGTGCCTGGAGTCCGGGGTGGACAGGGAGCAATCAGCCCCAGCATTTT. Amino acids: CAWSPGWTGSNQPQHF.

In this sample, this clone turned up once. V and J are TRBV4-2 and TRBJ2-5, with 8 bases identical to TRBD2. In germline, CDR1 is LGHNA, CDR2 YNFKEQ. The junction had 6 bases not matched to a gene; V was cut back by 3 bases and J by 3 bases. The CDR3 is made up of 15 amino acids. As DNA, the CDR3 is TGTGCCAGCAGCCAGGGTGTCGGGGGGGAAGAGACCCAGTACTTC. Residues: CASSQGVGGEETQYF.

The chain is built from TRBV6-5 and TRBJ2-1; D gene ambiguous. From germline, CDR1 is MNHEY and CDR2 SVGAGI. CDR3 length: 14 amino acids. V gave up 0 bases and J gave up 4 bases, with 7 bases separating them. This chain's CDR3 is CASSYSGGYNEQFF. Written as DNA, the CDR3 is TGTGCCAGCAGTTACTCAGGCGGATACAATGAGCAGTTCTTC.

The chain carries TRBV15 and TRBJ2-4, with TRBD2 as a possible D gene (5 bases). Trimming removed 0 bases from V and 6 bases from J, with 9 bases in between. The CDR3 has 14 amino acids. Germline V gene lookup returns CDR1 LNHNV and CDR2 YYDKDF (reference sequence). The CDR3 DNA sequence: TGTGCCACCAGCAGAGAACCGACTATAAACATTCAGTACTTC. Translation gives CATSREPTINIQYF.

The genes are TRBV11-1 and TRBJ2-5; weak D call: TRBD1 (6 bases). The V end was cut by 5 bases, the J end by 7 bases, with 14 bases between. The germline gives CDR1 SGHAT, CDR2 FQDESV (reference sequence). CDR3 length: 13 amino acids. CDR3 DNA sequence: TGTGCCAGCAGCCTAACAGGGCCCGGGACCCAGTACTTC. Encoded protein: CASSLTGPGTQYF. The whole variable domain, remainder taken from reference TRBV11-1 and TRBJ2-5, is EAEVAQSPRYKITEKSQAVAFWCDPISGHATLYWYRQILGQGPELLVQFQDESVVDDSQLPKDRFSAERLKGVDSTLKIQPAELGDSAMYLCASSLTGPGTQYFGPGTRLLVL.

The rearrangement uses TRBV5-8 and TRBJ2-3; 7 nucleotides agree with TRBD2. The CDR3 sequence is 16 residues long. V shed 4 bases, J shed 2 bases, and the junction held 10 bases outside the gene matches. Germline V CDR1 and CDR2: SGHTS, YDEGEE. The CDR3 sequence is CASSARDYPYTDTQYF. DNA for the CDR3: TGTGCCAGCAGCGCCCGGGACTACCCTTACACAGATACGCAGTATTTT.

The gene calls are TRBV7-9 and TRBJ2-1, with D hard to call. The germline V gene has CDR1 SEHNR and CDR2 FQNEAQ (reference sequence). This CDR3 is 17 amino acids long. V was cut by 2 bases and J by 2 bases, with 16 bases left in between. The CDR3 coding sequence is TGTGCCAGCAGCTTAAACCCGTTAGCCCGCACCTACAATGAGCAGTTCTTC. Encoded protein: CASSLNPLARTYNEQFF.

This sequence joins TRBV30 and TRBJ1-4; D possibly corresponds to TRBD1 (5 bases). Trimming cost V 3 bases and J 12 bases, with 14 bases left between them. This CDR3 contains 12 residues. Germline V CDR1 and CDR2: GTSNPN, SVGIG (reference sequence). The chain's CDR3 is CAWSPGQWELFF. The CDR3 bases are TGTGCCTGGAGCCCAGGGCAATGGGAACTGTTTTTT.

J is TRBJ2-7 and V is TRBV18; 7 nucleotides line up with TRBD1. The length of the CDR3 is 14 residues. The J segment lost 2 bases and the V segment lost 3 bases, leaving 4 bases of the junction unmatched. The germline V gene has CDR1 KGHSH and CDR2 LQKENI. The CDR3: CASSPGQGAYEQYF. DNA for the CDR3: TGTGCCAGCTCACCGGGGCAGGGGGCCTACGAGCAGTACTTC. The whole variable domain, filled in from reference TRBV18 and TRBJ2-7, reads NAGVMQNPRHLVRRRGQEARLRCSPMKGHSHVYWYRQLPEEGLKFMVYLQKENIIDESGMPKERFSAEFPKEGPSILRIQQVVRGDSAAYFCASSPGQGAYEQYFGPGTRLTVT.

J is TRBJ1-4 and V is TRBV19; a weak D match, TRBD1 (6 bases). Germline assignment: CDR1 LNHDA and CDR2 SQIVND (reference sequence). V was trimmed by 3 bases and J by 7 bases, leaving 15 bases between them. The CDR3 loop spans 15 amino acids. The CDR3 protein is CASSITRTVGEKLFF. The CDR3 region has the DNA TGTGCCAGTAGTATCACGAGGACAGTTGGTGAAAAACTGTTTTTT.

The chain has TRBV6-1 and TRBJ2-7; 9 bases fit TRBD1. V was clipped by 5 bases and J by 5 bases; unmatched bases: 4. The CDR3 contains 13 residues. Germline V lookup: CDR1 MNHNS, CDR2 SASEGT. CDR3 amino acids: CASSPQGANEQYF. The CDR3 bases are TGTGCCAGCAGTCCACAGGGGGCGAACGAGCAGTACTTC.

This rearrangement joins TRBV18 to TRBJ2-5, with a tentative D call TRBD2 (6 bases). Germline assignment: CDR1 KGHSH and CDR2 LQKENI. The ends were cut back, 3 bases at V and 5 bases at J, with 13 bases in the middle. The CDR3 has 14 amino acids. The DNA of the CDR3 is TGTGCCAGCTCACCGGAGGGCCCGGGCGAGACCCAGTACTTC. Translating it yields CASSPEGPGETQYF.

The chain recombines TRBV27 with TRBJ2-5; D remains unclear. Germline V gene data show CDR1 as MNHEY and CDR2 as SMNVEV (reference sequence). The CDR3 sequence is 13 residues long. Trimming removed 2 bases from V and 5 bases from J, with 9 bases in between. The CDR3 bases are TGTGCCAGCAGTTTAATCCTCGGGGAGACCCAGTACTTC. Its protein product is CASSLILGETQYF.

V usage is TRBV7-9 and J usage is TRBJ1-4, with TRBD1 matching 8 bases. The CDR3 consists of 14 residues. The V gene end was trimmed by 4 bases and the J gene end by 6 bases; junction bases not matched to a gene: 4. Germline loops: CDR1 SEHNR, CDR2 FQNEAQ (reference sequence). The CDR3 is CASSSDREDEKLFF. The CDR3 DNA follows: TGTGCCAGCAGCTCGGACAGGGAAGATGAAAAACTGTTTTTT.

The chain recombines TRBV10-3 with TRBJ2-1; TRBD2 aligns across 8 bases. V lost 7 bases to trimming and J lost 6 bases; unmatched junction nucleotides: 14. The CDR3 runs 16 residues. Looked up from germline, CDR1 is ENHRY and CDR2 is SYGVKD. The CDR3 spells CAIMAGVAGIVNEQFF. As DNA, the CDR3 is TGTGCCATCATGGCTGGGGTAGCGGGAATTGTCAATGAGCAGTTCTTC.

Note on this clone: An end of the junction does not agree with germline; a read error may underlie this. The J gene is TRBJ2-3, the V gene TRBV18; 8 nucleotides align to TRBD2. The CDR3 length is 17 residues. CDR1 KGHSH and CDR2 LQKENI come from the germline V gene. The CDR3 region has the DNA TGTGCCAGCTCCCCACGGCAAGCGGGGGCTTTCACAGATACGCAGTATTTT. This translates into CASSPRQAGAFTDTQYF.

This sequence joins TRBV19 and TRBJ1-2; D might be TRBD1 (5 bases). With 3 bases removed from V and 3 bases from J, the gap between germline ends came to 11 bases. Germline-derived CDR1 and CDR2 are LNHDA and SQIVND (reference sequence). The CDR3 is 14 amino acids. CDR3 residues: CASSIPGQYYGYTF. CDR3 in DNA: TGTGCCAGTAGTATCCCAGGGCAGTACTATGGCTACACCTTC.

The V and J genes are TRBV6-1 and TRBJ1-2; perhaps TRBD1 as D (6 bases). The CDR3 contains 14 residues. Deletions cut 1 base from V and 3 bases from J, with 9 bases between. The germline V gene has CDR1 MNHNS and CDR2 SASEGT. CDR3 in DNA: TGTGCCAGCAGTGAAGGGGGGCCGGACTATGGCTACACCTTC. Translated: CASSEGGPDYGYTF.

The rearrangement joins TRBV6-5 to TRBJ1-1; 8 positions match TRBD1. Germline V gene lookup returns CDR1 MNHEY and CDR2 SVGAGI. The length of the CDR3 is 14 residues. J was trimmed by 0 bases and V by 6 bases; bases with no gene match: 3. CDR3 amino acids: CASRRTGMNTEAFF. The CDR3 bases are TGTGCCAGCAGGAGGACAGGGATGAACACTGAAGCTTTCTTT.

This sequence joins TRBV5-1 and TRBJ2-4, with D perhaps TRBD1 (6 bases). Germline V gene lookup returns CDR1 SGHRS and CDR2 YFSETQ. The CDR3 sequence is 15 residues long. V was cut by 3 bases and J by 5 bases, with 15 bases left in between. CDR3 protein: CASSSLQGFENIQYF. The CDR3 DNA follows: TGCGCCAGCAGCTCCCTACAGGGTTTCGAAAACATTCAGTACTTC.

The chain is built from TRBV19 and TRBJ2-4; 12 bases agree with TRBD2. Trimming took 3 bases from V and 6 from J; bases not matched to a gene: 6. Germline-derived CDR1 and CDR2 are LNHDA and SQIVND (reference sequence). The CDR3 runs to 16 residues. The CDR3 sequence: CASSMLAGGVRNIQYF. The CDR3 DNA is TGTGCCAGTAGTATGCTAGCGGGGGGGGTAAGAAACATTCAGTACTTC.

The chain couples TRBV6-1 to TRBJ1-3, with 10 bases matching TRBD1. CDR3 size: 17 residues. The V gene's germline CDR1 is MNHNS and CDR2 SASEGT. The junction had 7 bases not matched to a gene; V was cut back by 4 bases and J by 1 base. CDR3: CASSVRDRGISGNTIYF. DNA of the CDR3: TGTGCCAGCAGTGTCCGGGACAGGGGAATATCTGGAAACACCATATATTTT.

J is TRBJ2-2 and V is TRBV15; no reliable D call. V was clipped by 8 bases and J by 6 bases, with 7 bases between them. Per the germline V gene, CDR1 is LNHNV and CDR2 is YYDKDF (reference sequence). CDR3 size: 11 residues. Here the CDR3 DNA reads TGTGCCACCGAGAAAGCCGGGGAGCTGTTTTTT. This gives the protein CATEKAGELFF.

The sample holds one count of this clone. V gene TRBV28 combines with J gene TRBJ2-3, with TRBD2 matching 13 bases. CDR3 length: 14 residues. J was trimmed by 9 bases and V by 7 bases; bases with no gene match: 7. From germline, CDR1 is MDHEN and CDR2 SYDVKM. The CDR3 sequence is CASTPSTSGRTQYF. DNA for the CDR3: TGTGCCAGCACCCCGTCGACTAGCGGGAGGACGCAGTATTTT.

This chain joins TRBV28 and TRBJ1-4; 8 bases map to TRBD1. Germline V gene lookup returns CDR1 MDHEN and CDR2 SYDVKM. Trimming at V came to 7 bases and at J to 8 bases, leaving 9 bases not matched to a gene. The CDR3 runs 14 residues. CDR3 residues: CASKGGTGLEKLFF. The CDR3 DNA reads as TGTGCCAGCAAGGGGGGGACAGGTCTGGAAAAACTGTTTTTT. Supplemented by reference TRBV28 and TRBJ1-4, the full variable domain reads DVKVTQSSRYLVKRTGEKVFLECVQDMDHENMFWYRQDPGLGLRLIYFSYDVKMKEKGDIPEGYSVSREKKERFSLILESASTNQTSMYLCASKGGTGLEKLFFGSGTQLSVL.

This chain uses TRBV10-3 with TRBJ1-2; D is unclear. The V end lost 0 bases, the J end lost 4 bases, and 12 bases lay between the germline ends. This CDR3 is built from 15 residues. Per germline, CDR1 ENHRY and CDR2 SYGVKD. The CDR3 DNA follows: TGTGCCATCAGTGAGTCGGAGGCAGCACCCTATGGCTACACCTTC. Protein product: CAISESEAAPYGYTF.